This T cell receptor (beta chain) was profiled in a study of T cell clonality in common variable immunodeficiency. The study, taken as a whole, reports: Common variable immunodeficiency TCR beta sequences reportedly had fewer deletions and N-nucleotide insertions.

CVID and control samples used equivalent genomic DNA input. Measured with immunoSEQ multiplex PCR; TCRdb has only the in-frame clones, and not every one. Sampling found about 39,000 clones, none seen once. The germline V gene encodes CDR1 SGHVS and CDR2 FQNEAQ. The CDR3 is 15 amino acids. After removal of 6 bases from V and 2 bases from J, the junction contained 4 bases not matched to a gene. This clone has at least ten counts. What it recognizes is unknown. Read sequence stops 3 residues before the CDR3 end, and the germline J gene provides the missing end. This clonotype was sampled from a person between 18 and 75 years old in good health. The chain uses TRBV7-8 and TRBJ2-1; 10 nucleotides align to TRBD2. Sequencing input: peripheral blood mononuclear cells. CDR3 bases read: TGTGCCAGCAGGGCCGGGACTAGCGCCTACAATGAG. Protein sequence: CASRAGTSAYNE. From start to end, the CDR3 is CASRAGTSAYNEQFF.